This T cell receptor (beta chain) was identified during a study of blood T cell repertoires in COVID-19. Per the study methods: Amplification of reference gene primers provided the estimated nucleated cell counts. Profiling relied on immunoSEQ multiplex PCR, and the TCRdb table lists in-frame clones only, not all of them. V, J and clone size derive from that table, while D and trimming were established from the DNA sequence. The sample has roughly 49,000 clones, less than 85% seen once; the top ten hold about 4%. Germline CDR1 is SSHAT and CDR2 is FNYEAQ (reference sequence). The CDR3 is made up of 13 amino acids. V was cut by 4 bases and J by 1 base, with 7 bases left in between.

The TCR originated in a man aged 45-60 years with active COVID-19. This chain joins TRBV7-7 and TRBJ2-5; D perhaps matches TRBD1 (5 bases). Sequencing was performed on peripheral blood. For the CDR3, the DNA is TGTGCCAGCAGCTCACAGGTCCAAGAGACCCAGTACTTC. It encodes CASSSQVQETQYF.